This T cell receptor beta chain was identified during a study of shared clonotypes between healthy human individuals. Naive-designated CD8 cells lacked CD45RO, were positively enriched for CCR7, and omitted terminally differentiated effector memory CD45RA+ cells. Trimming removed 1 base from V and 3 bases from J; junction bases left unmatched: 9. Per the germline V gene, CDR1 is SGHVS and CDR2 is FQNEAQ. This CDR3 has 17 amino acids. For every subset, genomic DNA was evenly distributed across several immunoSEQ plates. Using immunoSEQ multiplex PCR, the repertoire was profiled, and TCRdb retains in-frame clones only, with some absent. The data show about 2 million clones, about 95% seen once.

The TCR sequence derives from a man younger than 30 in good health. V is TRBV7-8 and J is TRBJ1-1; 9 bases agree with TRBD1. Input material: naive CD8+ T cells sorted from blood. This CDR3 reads CASSLEGDRGGDTEAFF. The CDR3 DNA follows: TGTGCCAGCAGCTTAGAAGGTGACAGGGGGGGGGACACTGAAGCTTTCTTT.